This T cell receptor (beta chain) is from a study of blood T cell repertoires in COVID-19. Study information: COVID-19 samples from acute and convalescent phases originated in the United States, Italy and Spain.

This CDR3 is 13 amino acids long. Unmatched junction bases numbered 2, after V lost 8 bases and J lost 0 bases. In germline, CDR1 is SNHLY, CDR2 FYNNEI. The assay was immunoSEQ multiplex PCR, and TCRdb's table has in-frame clones only and misses some. Of a few hundred thousand clones in the sample, over 75% were seen once. The sample comprised peripheral blood. J is TRBJ1-1 and V is TRBV2, with 8 bases lining up with TRBD1. The TCR was taken from a woman in her 70s with COVID-19, enrolled during active disease. CDR3 sequence: CASGTGVNTEAFF. CDR3 sequence (DNA): TGTGCCAGCGGGACAGGAGTGAACACTGAAGCTTTCTTT. Full variable domain (remainder filled in from reference TRBV2 and TRBJ1-1): EPEVTQTPSHQVTQMGQEVILRCVPISNHLYFYWYRQILGQKVEFLVSFYNNEISEKSEIFDDQFSVERPDGSNFTLKIRSTKLEDSAMYFCASGTGVNTEAFFGQGTRLTVV.